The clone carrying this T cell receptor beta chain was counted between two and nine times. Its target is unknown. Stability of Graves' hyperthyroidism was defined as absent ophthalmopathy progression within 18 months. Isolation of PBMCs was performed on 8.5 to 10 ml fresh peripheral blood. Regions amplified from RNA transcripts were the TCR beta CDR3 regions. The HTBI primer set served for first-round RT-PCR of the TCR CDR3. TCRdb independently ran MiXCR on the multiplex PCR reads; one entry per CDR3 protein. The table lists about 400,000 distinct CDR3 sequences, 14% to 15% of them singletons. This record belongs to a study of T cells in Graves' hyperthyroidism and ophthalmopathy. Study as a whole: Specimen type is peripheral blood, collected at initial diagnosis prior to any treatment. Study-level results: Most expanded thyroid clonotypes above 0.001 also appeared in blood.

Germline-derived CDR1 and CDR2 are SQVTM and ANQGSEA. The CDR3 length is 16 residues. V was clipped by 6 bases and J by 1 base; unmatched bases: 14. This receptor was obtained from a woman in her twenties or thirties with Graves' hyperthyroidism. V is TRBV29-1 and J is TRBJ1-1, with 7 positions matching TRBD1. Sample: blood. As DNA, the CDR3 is TGCAGCGTCGGGGGCCGACAGGGTGCCTGGAACACTGAAGCTTTCTTT. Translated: CSVGGRQGAWNTEAFF.